Shown below are 18 T cell receptor beta chains from a single sample sequenced in a study of CD8+CD57+ T cells in acquired aplastic anemia. It was genomic DNA that served as the template for profiling TCR beta VDJ and CDR3. TCRdb reanalysed the reads using MiXCR and keeps one entry per CDR3 protein. The top ten clones hold around a third of a sample with approximately 98,000 distinct CDR3 sequences, under 60% of them seen once. The sample comprised sorted CD4+, CD8+, or CD8+CD57+ T cells (not recorded which) from PBMCs. These receptor sequences come from a human donor in good health, serving as a control.

The chain combines TRBV25-1 with TRBJ1-1; tentatively, D is TRBD1 (5 bases). CDR1 is MGHDK, CDR2 SYGVNS, per germline. The CDR3 loop spans 14 amino acids. The V gene lost 0 bases and the J gene lost 1 base, with 6 bases spanning the gap. This CDR3 is CASSEYGGNTEAFF. CDR3 bases: TGTGCCAGCAGTGAATACGGGGGGAACACTGAAGCTTTCTTT.

This clonotype occurred many times. The chain is built from TRBV4-3 and TRBJ2-5, with a possible D match to TRBD1 (5 bases). The CDR3 has 15 residues. Looked up from germline, CDR1 is LGHNA and CDR2 is YSLEER. The V end was cut by 2 bases, the J end by 5 bases, with 15 bases between. DNA for the CDR3: TGCGCCAGCAGCCAATACGTCAGGGAACCGGAGACCCAGTACTTC. Protein: CASSQYVREPETQYF.

The rearrangement uses TRBV13 and TRBJ1-5, with a weak D call TRBD1 (5 bases). CDR1 is PRHDT and CDR2 is FYEKMQ in the germline V gene (reference sequence). Deletions cut 0 bases from V and 11 bases from J, with 35 bases between. The CDR3 runs 21 residues. The CDR3 region is CASSLGPGLAGGLEYQETQHF. CDR3 nucleotides: TGTGCCAGCAGCTTAGGTCCTGGACTAGCGGGGGGACTAGAGTACCAAGAGACCCAGCATTTT.

Ten or more counts support this clonotype. This rearrangement joins TRBV11-2 to TRBJ2-3; the D is unclear. Germline V lookup: CDR1 SGHAT, CDR2 FQNNGV. The germline V and J ends were trimmed by 5 bases and 4 bases, with 13 bases remaining between them. The CDR3 contains 14 residues. CDR3 DNA: TGTGCCAGCAGCCCAGACCCGGTGGCAGATACGCAGTATTTT. It translates to CASSPDPVADTQYF.

The genes are TRBV19 and TRBJ1-5; D is unclear. Germline CDR1 reads LNHDA; CDR2 reads SQIVND (reference sequence). The ends were cut back, 8 bases at V and 6 bases at J, with 11 bases in the middle. The CDR3 runs 12 residues. The CDR3 DNA follows: TGTGCCAGTTGGGAGATAGGTCAGCCCCAGCATTTT. Encoded protein: CASWEIGQPQHF.

V usage is TRBV29-1 and J usage is TRBJ2-1, with TRBD2 identical over 7 bases. The CDR3 extends over 14 amino acids. Per germline, CDR1 SQVTM and CDR2 ANQGSEA. V was pared by 4 bases and J by 0 bases, with 3 bases of the junction left unmatched. The CDR3 coding sequence is TGCAGCGTTGTGAGCGGGGACTCCTACAATGAGCAGTTCTTC. Encoded protein: CSVVSGDSYNEQFF.

This clonotype was observed many times. The chain uses TRBV4-3 and TRBJ2-7, with 9 bases identical to TRBD1. This CDR3 region has 19 residues. Looked up from germline, CDR1 is LGHNA and CDR2 is YSLEER. Trimming removed 0 bases from V and 3 bases from J; junction bases left unmatched: 15. The DNA for the CDR3 is TGCGCCAGCAGCCAAGAGGGGGTAGGTCACAGGGGGCTGTTCTACGAGCAGTACTTC. Translation gives CASSQEGVGHRGLFYEQYF.

This chain joins TRBV5-5 and TRBJ2-7, with 9 positions matching TRBD2. Looked up from germline, CDR1 is SGHKS and CDR2 is YYEKEE (reference sequence). The CDR3 is 16 residues long. The ends lost 1 base at V and 3 bases at J; junction bases unmatched: 8. CDR3 coding DNA: TGTGCCAGCAGCTTGCGCGGGGGGGCCATCGGCTACGAGCAGTACTTC. Residues: CASSLRGGAIGYEQYF.

This clonotype was seen repeatedly, ten times or more. It may be a read error: a sequence one base away is much more abundant. The chain joins TRBV24-1 to TRBJ1-6; D is uncertain. Trimming took 6 bases from V and 8 from J, leaving 19 bases between them. From germline, CDR1 is KGHDR and CDR2 SFDVKD. The CDR3 sequence is 16 residues long. The CDR3 here is CATSFPPSHNDSPLHF. For the CDR3, the DNA is TGTGCCACCAGTTTCCCCCCATCACACAATGATTCACCCCTCCACTTT.

This clonotype was seen at least ten times. CDR3 nucleotides: TGTGCCAGTAGCGGGACATCTTACGGCTACACCTTC. Its protein is CASSGTSYGYTF. V usage is TRBV19 and J usage is TRBJ1-2; TRBD1 might be the D (6 bases). Germline V lookup: CDR1 LNHDA, CDR2 SQIVND (reference sequence). V lost 6 bases, J lost 8 bases, and 13 bases lay in between. The CDR3 is 12 residues long.

The table lists this clonotype with many counts. The genes are TRBV7-8 and TRBJ2-7; D is undetermined. Trimming pared 1 base from V and 2 bases from J, leaving 9 bases between. The CDR3 sequence is 14 residues long. Germline-derived CDR1 and CDR2 are SGHVS and FQNEAQ. CDR3 sequence (DNA): TGTGCCAGCAGCTTAGACGTATTAACCTACGAGCAGTACTTC. Its protein product is CASSLDVLTYEQYF.

This clonotype turned up a few times. Its ends do not fully match the called genes, so a read error is possible. V gene TRBV6-1 combines with J gene TRBJ1-6; D is unresolved. The CDR3 has 13 residues. Germline assignment: CDR1 MNHNS and CDR2 SASEGT. The CDR3 here is CAISESRNSPLHF. The CDR3 nucleotides are TGTGCCATCAGTGAGAGTAGGAATTCACCCCTCCACTTT.

This clonotype occurred once. The CDR3 nucleotides read TGTGCCAGCAGCTTGACAGGGGGCCCAGAGACCCAGTACTTC. Protein product: CASSLTGGPETQYF. V usage is TRBV7-9 and J usage is TRBJ2-5; 10 positions match TRBD1. The germline gives CDR1 SEHNR, CDR2 FQNEAQ (reference sequence). V gave up 3 bases and J gave up 4 bases; unmatched junction bases: 2. The CDR3 extends over 14 amino acids.

This clonotype was seen at least ten times. The chain joins TRBV29-1 to TRBJ1-5; tentative D call: TRBD1 (5 bases). CDR1 and CDR2 (germline): SQVTM, ANQGSEA. The CDR3 totals 15 residues. V dropped 4 bases and J dropped 0 bases, with 13 bases sitting between them. The CDR3 DNA is TGCAGCGTTGCTAAGGGGAGTGATAGCAATCAGCCCCAGCATTTT. Encoded protein: CSVAKGSDSNQPQHF.

This rearrangement joins TRBV11-2 to TRBJ2-4, with D perhaps matching TRBD1 (6 bases). Trimming pared 4 bases from V and 6 bases from J, leaving 16 bases between. Germline V CDR1 and CDR2: SGHAT, FQNNGV. The CDR3 extends over 15 amino acids. CDR3 sequence: CASSSQLSGVNIQYF. The CDR3 DNA reads as TGTGCCAGCAGCTCCCAATTATCAGGGGTAAACATTCAGTACTTC.

This clonotype was seen ten or more times. The chain recombines TRBV9 with TRBJ2-3; 11 bases are a match to TRBD2. Per the germline V gene, CDR1 is SGDLS and CDR2 is YYNGEE. V trimming: 0 bases; J trimming: 3 bases; junction bases outside the gene matches: 3. The CDR3 runs to 16 residues. Here the CDR3 DNA reads TGTGCCAGCAGCGTAGTAGCGGGGGGGTCAACAGATACGCAGTATTTT. It codes for CASSVVAGGSTDTQYF.

V usage is TRBV11-2 and J usage is TRBJ2-4, with D possibly being TRBD2 (6 bases). The V gene's germline CDR1 is SGHAT and CDR2 FQNNGV. Deletions cut 4 bases from V and 6 bases from J, with 16 bases between. This CDR3 comprises 15 residues. CDR3 sequence: CASSWGLAPGNIQYF. The CDR3, as DNA: TGTGCCAGCAGCTGGGGACTGGCCCCCGGAAACATTCAGTACTTC. The full variable domain, with the rest looked up from reference TRBV11-2 and TRBJ2-4, is EAGVAQSPRYKIIEKRQSVAFWCNPISGHATLYWYQQILGQGPKLLIQFQNNGVVDDSQLPKDRFSAERLKGVDSTLKIQPAKLEDSAVYLCASSWGLAPGNIQYFGAGTRLSVL.

V usage is TRBV11-2 and J usage is TRBJ2-7, with 7 bases matching TRBD1. The CDR3 sequence is 12 residues long. The germline gives CDR1 SGHAT, CDR2 FQNNGV. V was clipped by 4 bases and J by 6 bases; unmatched bases: 3. The DNA for the CDR3 is TGTGCCAGCAGCTCTGAGGGGGCCGAGCAGTACTTC. It translates to CASSSEGAEQYF.